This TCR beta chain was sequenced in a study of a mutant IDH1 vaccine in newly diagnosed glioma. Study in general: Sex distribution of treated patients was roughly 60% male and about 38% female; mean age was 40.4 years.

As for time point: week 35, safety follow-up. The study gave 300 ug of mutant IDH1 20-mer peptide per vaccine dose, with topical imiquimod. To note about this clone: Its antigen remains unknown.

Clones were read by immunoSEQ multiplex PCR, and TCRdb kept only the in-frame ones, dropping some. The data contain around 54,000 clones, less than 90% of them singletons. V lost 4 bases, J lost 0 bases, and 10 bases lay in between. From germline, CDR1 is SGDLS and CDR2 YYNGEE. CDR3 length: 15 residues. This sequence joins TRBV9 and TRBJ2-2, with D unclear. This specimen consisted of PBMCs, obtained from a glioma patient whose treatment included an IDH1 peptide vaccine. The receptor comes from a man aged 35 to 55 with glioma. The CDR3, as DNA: TGTGCCAGCAGCCAGTCCTTGGCGAACACCGGGGAGCTGTTTTTT. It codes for CASSQSLANTGELFF.